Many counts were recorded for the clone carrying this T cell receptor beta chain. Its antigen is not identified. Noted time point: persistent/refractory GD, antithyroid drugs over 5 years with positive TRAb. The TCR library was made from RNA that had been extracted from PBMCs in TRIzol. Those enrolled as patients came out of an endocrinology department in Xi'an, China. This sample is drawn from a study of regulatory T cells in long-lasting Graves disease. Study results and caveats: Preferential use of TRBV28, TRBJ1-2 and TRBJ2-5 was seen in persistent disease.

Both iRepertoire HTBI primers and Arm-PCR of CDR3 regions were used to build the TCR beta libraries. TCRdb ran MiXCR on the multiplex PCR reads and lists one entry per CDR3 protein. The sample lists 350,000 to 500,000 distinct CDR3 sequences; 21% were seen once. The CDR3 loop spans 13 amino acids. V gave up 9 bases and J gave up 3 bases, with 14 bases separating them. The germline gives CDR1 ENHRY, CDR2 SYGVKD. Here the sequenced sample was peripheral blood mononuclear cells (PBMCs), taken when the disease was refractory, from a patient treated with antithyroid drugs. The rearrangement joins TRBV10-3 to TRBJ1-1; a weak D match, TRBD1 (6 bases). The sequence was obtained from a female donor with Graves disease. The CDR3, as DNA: TGTGCCATTGCGGTCAGGGGTGACACTGAAGCTTTCTTT. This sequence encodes CAIAVRGDTEAFF.